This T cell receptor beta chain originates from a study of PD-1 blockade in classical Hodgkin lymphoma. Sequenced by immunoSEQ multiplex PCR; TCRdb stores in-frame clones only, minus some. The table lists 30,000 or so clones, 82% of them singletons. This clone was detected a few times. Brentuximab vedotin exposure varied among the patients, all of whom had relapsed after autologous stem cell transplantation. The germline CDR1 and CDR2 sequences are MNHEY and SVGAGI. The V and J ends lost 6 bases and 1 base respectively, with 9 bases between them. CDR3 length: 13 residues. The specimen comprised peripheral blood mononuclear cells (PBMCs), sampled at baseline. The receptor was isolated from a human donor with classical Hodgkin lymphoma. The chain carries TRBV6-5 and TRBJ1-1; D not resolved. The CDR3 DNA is TGTGCCAGCAGATGGTCCGGGAACACTGAAGCTTTCTTT. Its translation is CASRWSGNTEAFF.